The entry below describes one TCR beta chain. Its antigen is currently unknown. The sample belongs to a study of response to subunit inactivated influenza vaccine. TCRdb called the RT-PCR reads again in MiXCR, with one record for every CDR3 protein. The table shows about 190,000 distinct CDR3 sequences, with around an eighth occurring only once. Whole-study findings and limits: Only a handful of new T cells, the authors suggested, are recruited with each seasonal influenza vaccination.

The sequencing used CD8+ T cells sorted from PBMCs, collected around 5 days after vaccination. This receptor was obtained from a man over 45 who received an inactivated influenza vaccine.

CDR3 protein: CASTITRGANTGELFF. The CDR3 DNA sequence: TGTGCCAGTACGATCACGCGGGGGGCAAACACCGGGGAGCTGTTTTTT. The rearrangement uses TRBV27 and TRBJ2-2, with 8 bases fitting TRBD2. Germline V gene lookup returns CDR1 MNHEY and CDR2 SMNVEV (reference sequence). V trimming: 9 bases; J trimming: 2 bases; junction bases outside the gene matches: 11. The length of the CDR3 is 16 residues.